This entry lists 5 T cell receptor beta chains sequenced from one sample in a study of cytomegalovirus exposure and HLA in healthy donors. 60 Vbeta and 13 Jbeta primers were used in PCR. Some clones are missing from TCRdb's copy, which holds only in-frame ones; the method was immunoSEQ multiplex PCR. The data contain about 200,000 clones, approximately 82% of them singletons. Sample: PBMCs. The receptors originated from a man aged 40-49 years in good health and CMV-seropositive.

This clone was observed once. The V and J genes are TRBV2 and TRBJ2-1; TRBD2 aligns across 8 bases. Unmatched junction bases numbered 6, after V lost 5 bases and J lost 3 bases. Germline CDR1 and CDR2: SNHLY and FYNNEI. This CDR3 is 15 amino acids long. CDR3 amino acids: CASSTAGERYNEQFF. As DNA, the CDR3 is TGTGCCAGCAGTACAGCGGGAGAGCGCTACAATGAGCAGTTCTTC.

Concerning this clone: Within the sample, other DNA sequences also encode this same CDR3. The chain is built from TRBV6-5 and TRBJ2-1; D may be TRBD1 (6 bases). V dropped 5 bases and J dropped 9 bases, with 11 bases sitting between them. CDR1 is MNHEY and CDR2 is SVGAGI in the germline V gene. There are 12 residues in the CDR3. CDR3 in amino acids: CASSQQGGEQFF. The CDR3 nucleotides are TGTGCCAGCAGTCAACAGGGCGGTGAGCAGTTCTTC.

The chain recombines TRBV25-1 with TRBJ2-5; 7 nucleotides align to TRBD1. Germline V gene lookup returns CDR1 MGHDK and CDR2 SYGVNS. This CDR3 has 14 residues. J was trimmed by 6 bases and V by 5 bases; bases with no gene match: 9. The CDR3 DNA sequence: TGTGCCAGCAGTAAGGCAGGGGGTATGCAGACCCAGTACTTC. Residues: CASSKAGGMQTQYF.

For the CDR3, the DNA is TGTGCCATCAAGGCAGGGAGGGGAAATCAGCCCCAGCATTTT. It is translated as CAIKAGRGNQPQHF. The rearrangement joins TRBV10-3 to TRBJ1-5; possible D gene TRBD1, 5 bases. The CDR3 covers 14 residues. The V end lost 7 bases, the J end lost 4 bases, and 14 bases lay between the germline ends. The germline V gene encodes CDR1 ENHRY and CDR2 SYGVKD.

The rearrangement links TRBV6-1 to TRBJ1-2; no firm D call. The length of the CDR3 is 14 residues. Per the germline V gene, CDR1 is MNHNS and CDR2 is SASEGT. V lost 2 bases and J lost 8, with 15 bases in between. The CDR3 DNA is TGTGCCAGCAGTGAATCGGTCTTTTTCCAAGGCTACACCTTC. It codes for CASSESVFFQGYTF.